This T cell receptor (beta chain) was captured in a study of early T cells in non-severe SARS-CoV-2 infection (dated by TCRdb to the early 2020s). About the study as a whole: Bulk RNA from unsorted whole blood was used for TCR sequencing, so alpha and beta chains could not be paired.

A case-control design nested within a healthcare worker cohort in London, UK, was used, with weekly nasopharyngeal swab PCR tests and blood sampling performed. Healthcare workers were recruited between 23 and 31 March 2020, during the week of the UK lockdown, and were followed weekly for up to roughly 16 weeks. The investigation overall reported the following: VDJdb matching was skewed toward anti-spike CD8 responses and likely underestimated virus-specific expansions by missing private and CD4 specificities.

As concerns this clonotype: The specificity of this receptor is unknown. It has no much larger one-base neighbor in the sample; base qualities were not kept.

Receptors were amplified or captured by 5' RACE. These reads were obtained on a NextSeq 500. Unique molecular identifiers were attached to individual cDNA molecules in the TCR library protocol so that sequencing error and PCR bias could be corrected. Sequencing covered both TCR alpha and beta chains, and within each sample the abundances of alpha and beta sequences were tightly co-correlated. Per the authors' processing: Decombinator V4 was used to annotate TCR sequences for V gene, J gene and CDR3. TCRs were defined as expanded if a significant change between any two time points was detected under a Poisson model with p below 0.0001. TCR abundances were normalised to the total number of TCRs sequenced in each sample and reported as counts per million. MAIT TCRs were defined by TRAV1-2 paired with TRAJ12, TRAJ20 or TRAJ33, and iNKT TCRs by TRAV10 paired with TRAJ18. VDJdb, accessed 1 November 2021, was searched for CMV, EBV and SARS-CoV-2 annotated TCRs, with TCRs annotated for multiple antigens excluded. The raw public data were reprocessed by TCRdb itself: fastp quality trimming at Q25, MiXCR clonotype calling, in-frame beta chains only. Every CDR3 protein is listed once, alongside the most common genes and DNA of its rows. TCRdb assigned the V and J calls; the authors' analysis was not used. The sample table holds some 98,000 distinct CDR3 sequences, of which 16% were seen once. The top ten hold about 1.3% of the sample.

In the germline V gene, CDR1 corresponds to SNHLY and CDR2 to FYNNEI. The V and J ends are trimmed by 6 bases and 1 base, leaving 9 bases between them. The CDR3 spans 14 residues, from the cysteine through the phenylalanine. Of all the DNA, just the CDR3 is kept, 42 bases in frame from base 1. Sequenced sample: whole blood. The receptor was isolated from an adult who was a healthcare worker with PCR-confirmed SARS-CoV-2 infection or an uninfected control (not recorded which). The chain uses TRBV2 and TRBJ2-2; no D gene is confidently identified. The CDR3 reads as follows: CASRYTVNTGELFF. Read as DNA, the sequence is TGTGCCAGCAGATATACAGTGAACACCGGGGAGCTGTTTTTT.